A selection of T cell receptor beta chains follows, all from one sample in a study of shared clonotypes between healthy human individuals. Profiling relied on immunoSEQ multiplex PCR, and the TCRdb table lists in-frame clones only, not all of them. The table shows nearly 2 million clones, with about 95% occurring only once. Sequencing used naive CD8+ T cells sorted from blood. Every receptor here comes from a man between 18 and 29 years old in good health. CDR3s include the opening cysteine and the closing phenylalanine or tryptophan. The order of the fields is D gene, clone size, V gene, J gene, CDR3 protein, CDR3 DNA. A D gene is named only where the DNA matches it firmly. Some rows mark clone size as missing; the rest say once, few, many or name a class of expanded clone.

-	-	TRBV6-5	TRBJ2-7	CASSPPESSYEQYF	TGTGCCAGCAGTCCTCCGGAGTCGAGCTACGAGCAGTACTTC
-	-	TRBV4-1	TRBJ2-3	CASSPRVTDTQYF	TGCGCCAGCAGCCCCAGGGTTACAGATACGCAGTATTTT
TRBD1	-	TRBV28	TRBJ2-7	CASSLGGQGPYEQYF	TGTGCCAGCAGTTTAGGGGGACAGGGACCCTACGAGCAGTACTTC
-	-	TRBV9	TRBJ2-5	CASSAPVGQETQYF	TGTGCCAGCAGCGCCCCAGTCGGACAAGAGACCCAGTACTTC
-	-	TRBV9	TRBJ2-7	CASSSGASGTYEQYF	TGTGCCAGCAGCTCCGGGGCGAGCGGCACCTACGAGCAGTACTTC
-	-	TRBV11-1	TRBJ2-1	CASSLANGWGEQFF	TGTGCCAGCAGCTTAGCGAACGGTTGGGGTGAGCAGTTCTTC
TRBD2	-	TRBV6-4	TRBJ2-2	CASSDSGGETNTGELFF	TGTGCCAGCAGTGACTCCGGGGGGGAAACGAACACCGGGGAGCTGTTTTTT
TRBD2	-	TRBV27	TRBJ2-5	CASSPLAGGLALQETQYF	TGTGCCAGCAGTCCCCTAGCGGGAGGACTCGCCCTTCAAGAGACCCAGTACTTC
-	-	TRBV19	TRBJ2-1	CASSLGRFGEQFF	TGTGCCAGTAGTCTTGGTCGTTTCGGGGAGCAGTTCTTC
-	-	TRBV19	TRBJ1-5	CASSIMGVSGRDSNQPQHF	TGTGCCAGTAGTATCATGGGGGTATCCGGGCGGGATAGCAATCAGCCCCAGCATTTT
-	-	TRBV19	TRBJ1-6	CASSIFIFNSPLHF	TGTGCCAGTAGTATATTTATATTTAATTCACCCCTCCACTTT
TRBD1	-	TRBV4-3	TRBJ2-1	CASSQAPTGGLYNEQFF	TGCGCCAGCAGCCAAGCACCGACAGGGGGCCTCTACAATGAGCAGTTCTTC
TRBD1	-	TRBV4-1	TRBJ2-7	CASSPGQGLYEQYF	TGCGCCAGCAGCCCTGGACAGGGACTCTACGAGCAGTACTTC
TRBD2	once	TRBV7-7	TRBJ2-1	CASSFGTSGSNEQFF	TGTGCTAGCAGCTTCGGGACTAGCGGGAGTAATGAGCAGTTCTTC
TRBD1	-	TRBV29-1	TRBJ2-5	CSVERQGEKGETQYF	TGCAGCGTTGAAAGACAGGGGGAAAAGGGAGAGACCCAGTACTTC
-	-	TRBV28	TRBJ2-7	CASSFNSYEQYF	TGTGCCAGCAGTTTCAACAGCTACGAGCAGTACTTC
-	-	TRBV18	TRBJ2-1	CASSPDHYNEQFF	TGTGCCAGCTCACCCGACCACTACAATGAGCAGTTCTTC
-	-	TRBV7-3	TRBJ2-7	CASSLIGGYEQYF	TGTGCCAGCAGCTTAATTGGGGGCTACGAGCAGTACTTC
-	-	TRBV4-1	TRBJ1-4	CASSREGQGLTEKLFF	TGCGCCAGCAGCCGGGAGGGTCAGGGTCTTACCGAAAAACTGTTTTTT
TRBD1	-	TRBV27	TRBJ1-5	CASSLGQGVNNQPQHF	TGTGCCAGCAGTTTGGGACAGGGTGTTAACAATCAGCCCCAGCATTTT
TRBD2	-	TRBV7-6	TRBJ2-1	CASSQPGLAPSNEQFF	TGTGCCAGCAGCCAACCGGGACTAGCACCCAGCAATGAGCAGTTCTTC
-	-	TRBV11-1	TRBJ2-1	CASSSPAGQFF	TGTGCCAGCAGCTCCCCCGCGGGGCAGTTCTTC
-	-	TRBV9	TRBJ2-7	CASSPALGLDEQYF	TGTGCCAGCAGCCCAGCCTTGGGTCTGGACGAGCAGTACTTC
TRBD1	-	TRBV5-1	TRBJ2-7	CASSLAPGQGFWEQYF	TGCGCCAGCAGCTTGGCACCGGGACAGGGGTTCTGGGAGCAGTACTTC
TRBD1	-	TRBV29-1	TRBJ2-1	CSVGTGQGYNEQFF	TGCAGCGTTGGAACAGGACAGGGCTACAATGAGCAGTTCTTC
-	-	TRBV30	TRBJ2-2	CAWSGLGGRGTGELFF	TGTGCCTGGAGTGGCCTCGGGGGCAGGGGAACCGGGGAGCTGTTTTTT
-	-	TRBV6-5	TRBJ1-1	CASSDSTENPEAFF	TGTGCCAGCAGTGATTCGACAGAGAACCCTGAAGCTTTCTTT
-	once	TRBV5-1	TRBJ2-1	CASSPGRAGGYNEQFF	TGCGCCAGCAGCCCGGGCAGGGCAGGAGGCTACAATGAGCAGTTCTTC
TRBD2	-	TRBV2	TRBJ2-3	CASTRRGGGETDTQYF	TGTGCCAGCACTCGAAGGGGCGGGGGGGAAACAGATACGCAGTATTTT
TRBD1	-	TRBV5-1	TRBJ2-7	CASSQGQGAAYEQYF	TGCGCCAGCAGCCAGGGACAGGGGGCGGCCTACGAGCAGTACTTC
-	-	TRBV11-2	TRBJ2-1	CASSFEKDSEDNERFF	TGTGCCAGCAGCTTCGAAAAAGACTCGGAGGACAATGAGCGGTTCTTC
-	-	TRBV12-5	TRBJ2-5	CAVWGPGEGETQYF	TGTGCCGTCTGGGGTCCGGGAGAGGGAGAGACCCAGTACTTC
-	-	TRBV6-6	TRBJ2-7	CASSYAGDSYEQYF	TGTGCCAGCAGTTACGCCGGAGATTCCTACGAGCAGTACTTC
TRBD2	-	TRBV18	TRBJ2-7	CASSPFDGTNYEQYF	TGTGCCAGCTCACCATTCGACGGGACTAACTACGAGCAGTACTTC
TRBD1	-	TRBV7-9	TRBJ2-1	CASSPIPGTGGYNEQFF	TGTGCCAGCAGCCCTATCCCGGGGACAGGGGGCTACAATGAGCAGTTCTTC
-	-	TRBV30	TRBJ2-1	CAWSPTLQGNEQFF	TGTGCCTGGAGTCCGACCCTCCAGGGGAATGAGCAGTTCTTC
-	-	TRBV30	TRBJ2-2	CAWSPTGELFF	TGTGCCTGGAGCCCCACCGGGGAGCTGTTTTTT
-	once	TRBV2	TRBJ1-4	CASRDFNEKLFF	TGTGCCAGCAGGGACTTCAATGAAAAACTGTTTTTT
-	-	TRBV28	TRBJ2-3	CASSPQGGGGDTQYF	TGTGCCAGCAGCCCTCAGGGGGGGGGCGGAGATACGCAGTATTTT
-	-	TRBV30	TRBJ1-1	CAWRYGGAREAEAFF	TGTGCCTGGAGATACGGGGGGGCGAGAGAAGCTGAAGCTTTCTTT
-	-	TRBV6-5	TRBJ2-1	CASSLIQAFGEQFF	TGTGCCAGCAGCCTAATTCAGGCTTTCGGGGAGCAGTTCTTC
-	-	TRBV2	TRBJ2-7	CASSDGNRDHEQYF	TGTGCCAGCAGTGATGGGAACAGGGACCACGAGCAGTACTTC
TRBD2	-	TRBV6-1	TRBJ2-3	CASSGRLAGASDTQYF	TGTGCCAGCAGTGGAAGGCTAGCGGGAGCATCAGATACGCAGTATTTT
-	once	TRBV4-3	TRBJ1-1	CASSQDLGQFINTEAFF	TGCGCCAGCAGCCAAGATCTCGGACAATTCATTAACACTGAAGCTTTCTTT
TRBD2	-	TRBV5-1	TRBJ2-2	CASRSGLVNTGELFF	TGCGCCAGCAGGAGTGGACTAGTCAACACCGGGGAGCTGTTTTTT
-	-	TRBV5-8	TRBJ1-2	CASSLDMVYGYTF	TGTGCCAGCAGCTTGGACATGGTCTATGGCTACACCTTC